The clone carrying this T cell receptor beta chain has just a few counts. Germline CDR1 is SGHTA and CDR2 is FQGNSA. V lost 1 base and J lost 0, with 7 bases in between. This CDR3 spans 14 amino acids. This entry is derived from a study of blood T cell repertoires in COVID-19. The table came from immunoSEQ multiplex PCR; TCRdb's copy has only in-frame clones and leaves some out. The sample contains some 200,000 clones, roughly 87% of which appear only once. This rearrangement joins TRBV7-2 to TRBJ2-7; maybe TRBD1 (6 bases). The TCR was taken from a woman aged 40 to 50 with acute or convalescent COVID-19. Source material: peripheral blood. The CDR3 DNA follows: TGTGCCAGCAGCTTAGGAGGGGGCTCCTACGAGCAGTACTTC. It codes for CASSLGGGSYEQYF.